The 22 T cell receptor beta chains in this list originate from one sample, sequenced in a study of response to subunit inactivated influenza vaccine. One entry per CDR3 protein, called by TCRdb with MiXCR from the RT-PCR reads. The repertoire has about 310,000 distinct CDR3 sequences, 21% of them found once; the top ten carry 10%. Sequencing used PBMCs from blood, obtained 21 months after vaccination. These receptors were taken from a man between 50 and 75 years old who received an inactivated influenza vaccine.

This rearrangement joins TRBV6-5 to TRBJ2-6; no clear D gene. Germline V gene sequence: CDR1 MNHEY, CDR2 SVGAGI. V lost 0 bases and J lost 2, with 11 bases in between. The length of the CDR3 is 17 residues. The CDR3 protein is CASSYSKWVTGANVLTF. Here the CDR3 DNA reads TGTGCCAGCAGTTACTCGAAGTGGGTTACTGGGGCCAACGTCCTGACTTTC.

The chain is built from TRBV11-2 and TRBJ1-2; D perhaps matches TRBD1 (5 bases). The CDR3 has 17 residues. V lost 5 bases and J 7 bases, leaving 26 bases between the germline ends. Germline V gene sequence: CDR1 SGHAT, CDR2 FQNNGV. In nucleotides, the CDR3 is TGTGCCAGCAGCCCACAAATCCCCCAGGCGGGGACCGGTGGCTACACCTTC. This sequence encodes CASSPQIPQAGTGGYTF.

The sample holds a few counts of this clonotype. The CDR3 sequence is CAWSEPGSNSPLHF. The CDR3 nucleotides read TGTGCCTGGAGTGAGCCAGGCTCAAATTCACCCCTCCACTTT. The V and J genes are TRBV30 and TRBJ1-6, with D unresolved. The V gene lost 1 base and the J gene lost 7 bases, with 11 bases spanning the gap. CDR3 length equals 14 residues. Germline assignment: CDR1 GTSNPN and CDR2 SVGIG (reference sequence).

The chain employs TRBV27 and TRBJ2-7; tentatively, D is TRBD2 (5 bases). Germline loops: CDR1 MNHEY, CDR2 SMNVEV (reference sequence). V was trimmed by 4 bases and J by 2 bases, leaving 15 bases between them. This CDR3 is built from 15 residues. This CDR3 is CASSSTLGNTYEQYF. In DNA form, the CDR3 reads TGTGCCAGCAGTTCAACACTAGGGAACACCTACGAGCAGTACTTC.

This rearrangement joins TRBV7-2 to TRBJ2-7, with D perhaps TRBD2 (6 bases). V was clipped by 7 bases and J by 5 bases, with 15 bases between them. The CDR3 is 13 amino acids. Germline V CDR1 and CDR2: SGHTA, FQGNSA. CDR3 sequence reads: CASTFGGGNEQYF. The CDR3, as DNA: TGTGCCAGCACCTTTGGAGGCGGGAACGAGCAGTACTTC.

This clonotype was found a few times. This sequence joins TRBV11-2 and TRBJ2-1, with a weak D call TRBD1 (5 bases). Germline-derived CDR1 and CDR2 are SGHAT and FQNNGV. With 5 bases removed from V and 4 bases from J, the gap between germline ends came to 12 bases. This CDR3 is built from 14 residues. In DNA, the CDR3 is TGTGCCAGCAGCCCCTCAGGGATATACAATGAGCAGTTCTTC. Protein product: CASSPSGIYNEQFF.

The chain is built from TRBV30 and TRBJ1-4; D not resolved. Germline V lookup: CDR1 GTSNPN, CDR2 SVGIG (reference sequence). CDR3 length: 14 amino acids. Trimming pared 4 bases from V and 4 bases from J, leaving 13 bases between. CDR3 loop: CAWKISDRNEKLFF. The CDR3, as DNA: TGTGCCTGGAAAATCTCGGACCGTAATGAAAAACTGTTTTTT.

This clonotype has only a few counts. The rearrangement joins TRBV12-3 or TRBV12-4 to TRBJ2-6; D is unclear. The CDR3 runs 15 residues. V lost 3 bases and J lost 1, with 7 bases in between. The DNA of the CDR3 is TGTGCCAGCAGTTTCGGGTTGTCTGGGGCCAACGTCCTGACTTTC. Its protein product is CASSFGLSGANVLTF.

The V call is TRBV27, the J call TRBJ1-4; D gene uncertain. This CDR3 spans 15 amino acids. The V end was cut by 0 bases, the J end by 8 bases, with 13 bases between. Germline V gives CDR1 MNHEY, CDR2 SMNVEV (reference sequence). The CDR3 bases are TGTGCCAGCAGTTTATCGGTTGCAGTGGGGGAAAAACTGTTTTTT. It encodes CASSLSVAVGEKLFF.

This clonotype was counted only a few times. The chain combines TRBV19 with TRBJ2-1; 13 bases line up with TRBD2. V shed 8 bases and J 9 bases; nucleotides not matched to a gene: 10. Germline V gene data show CDR1 as LNHDA and CDR2 as SQIVND (reference sequence). This CDR3 comprises 15 residues. The chain's CDR3 is CASQSGLAGEVEQFF. The CDR3 nucleotides are TGTGCCAGTCAGTCTGGACTAGCGGGAGAGGTTGAGCAGTTCTTC.

This rearrangement joins TRBV12-3 or TRBV12-4 to TRBJ2-2; 13 nucleotides align to TRBD2. This CDR3 contains 18 residues. The V and J ends lost 4 bases and 4 bases, in that order; junction bases with no gene match: 9. The CDR3 spells CASSSLGLAGDITGELFF. In DNA, the CDR3 is TGTGCCAGCAGTTCCCTCGGACTAGCGGGGGATATCACCGGGGAGCTGTTTTTT.

V is TRBV19 and J is TRBJ1-1; D remains unclear. The germline V gene has CDR1 LNHDA and CDR2 SQIVND (reference sequence). CDR3 length equals 13 residues. V was pared by 3 bases and J by 11 bases, with 16 bases between. The DNA of the CDR3 is TGTGCCAGTAGTATCCCGGGTCCTGTAGAGGCTTTCTTT. Protein sequence: CASSIPGPVEAFF.

This chain joins TRBV29-1 and TRBJ1-5, with D uncertain. V lost 6 bases, J lost 7 bases, and 13 bases lay in between. Germline CDR1 reads SQVTM; CDR2 reads ANQGSEA. The CDR3 sequence is 12 residues long. Here the CDR3 reads CSVGSGGQPQHF. The CDR3 DNA sequence: TGCAGCGTCGGCTCGGGCGGACAGCCCCAGCATTTT.

The gene calls are TRBV4-2 and TRBJ1-5, with D tentatively TRBD1 (6 bases). The germline CDR1 and CDR2 sequences are LGHNA and YNFKEQ. The CDR3 covers 14 residues. The germline V and J ends were trimmed by 3 bases and 7 bases, with 13 bases remaining between them. The CDR3 DNA is TGTGCCAGCAGCCAGTTACAGGGTTTCCAGCCCCAGCATTTT. Translation gives CASSQLQGFQPQHF.

This clonotype has a count of ten or more. The chain combines TRBV20-1 with TRBJ1-2; 7 bases align to TRBD1. The germline V gene has CDR1 DFQATT and CDR2 SNEGSKA (reference sequence). Germline trimming cut 6 bases from V and 2 bases from J; bases unmatched to any gene: 9. The CDR3 spans 14 residues. The CDR3 DNA follows: TGCAGTGCACCTACAGGGGCTGGGAACTATGGCTACACCTTC. Residues: CSAPTGAGNYGYTF.

This clonotype was picked up many times. This chain joins TRBV10-1 and TRBJ2-7; the match to TRBD2 covers 10 bases. J gave up 3 bases and V 3 bases, and 2 bases lay outside the gene matches. Germline V gene sequence: CDR1 WNHNN, CDR2 SYGVQD (reference sequence). The CDR3 has 14 amino acids. The CDR3 spells CASSDGTSVYEQYF. In DNA, the CDR3 is TGCGCCAGCAGTGATGGGACTAGCGTCTACGAGCAGTACTTC.

Comments on this clonotype: A single base separates this from a much larger clone, so it may be a read error. V is TRBV10-3 and J is TRBJ1-6, with TRBD1 identical over 7 bases. Germline-derived CDR1 and CDR2 are ENHRY and SYGVKD. There are 14 residues in the CDR3. CDR3 nucleotide sequence: TGTGGCATCAGCTCCGGGACAGTTAATTCACCCCTCCACTTT. This codes for CGISSGTVNSPLHF.

The chain links TRBV20-1 to TRBJ1-1; D is uncertain. CDR1 and CDR2 (germline): DFQATT, SNEGSKA (reference sequence). CDR3 length equals 12 residues. Trimming pared 3 bases from V and 1 base from J, leaving 6 bases between. The DNA for the CDR3 is TGCAGTGCTAGCGAGGGGAACACTGAAGCTTTCTTT. The encoded protein is CSASEGNTEAFF.

J is TRBJ2-7 and V is TRBV6-1, with 10 bases identical to TRBD2. The germline V gene encodes CDR1 MNHNS and CDR2 SASEGT. There are 14 residues in the CDR3. J lost 6 bases, V lost 6 bases, and 8 bases had no gene match. The CDR3 region is CASSETSGPSEQYF. The CDR3 DNA sequence: TGTGCCAGCAGCGAGACTAGCGGGCCCTCCGAGCAGTACTTC.

The rearrangement links TRBV12-3 or TRBV12-4 to TRBJ1-6; possible D gene TRBD1, 6 bases. With 11 bases removed from V and 4 bases from J, the gap between germline ends came to 12 bases. The CDR3 is made up of 13 amino acids. The CDR3 sequence: CASGATYNSPLHF. The DNA for the CDR3 is TGTGCCTCAGGGGCAACTTATAATTCACCCCTCCACTTT.

As concerns this clonotype: This CDR3 is missing its conserved last phenylalanine or tryptophan, likely due to a read error. V usage is TRBV12-3 or TRBV12-4 and J usage is TRBJ1-5; no firm D call. V was clipped by 7 bases and J by 4 bases, with 11 bases between them. CDR3 length: 13 residues. Here the CDR3 reads CASTQRENQPQHS. The CDR3 DNA is TGTGCCAGCACCCAGAGGGAGAATCAGCCCCAGCATTCT.

The V and J genes are TRBV6-1 and TRBJ1-1, with a tentative D call TRBD1 (6 bases). V dropped 8 bases and J dropped 3 bases, with 16 bases sitting between them. Looked up from germline, CDR1 is MNHNS and CDR2 is SASEGT. This CDR3 is 14 amino acids long. The CDR3 region has the DNA TGTGCCAGCCTAAGAGGGGGTTCGGACACTGAAGCTTTCTTT. Amino acids: CASLRGGSDTEAFF.